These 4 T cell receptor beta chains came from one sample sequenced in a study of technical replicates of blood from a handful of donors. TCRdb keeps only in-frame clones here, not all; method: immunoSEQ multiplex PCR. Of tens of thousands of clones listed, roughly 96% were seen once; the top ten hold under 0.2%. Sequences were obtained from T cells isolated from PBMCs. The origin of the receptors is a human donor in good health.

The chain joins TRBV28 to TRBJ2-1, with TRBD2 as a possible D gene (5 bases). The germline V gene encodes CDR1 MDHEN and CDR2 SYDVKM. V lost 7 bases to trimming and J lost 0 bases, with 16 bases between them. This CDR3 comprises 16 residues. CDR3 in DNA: TGTGCCAGCACCTCATCGACCGGGAACTCCTACAATGAGCAGTTCTTC. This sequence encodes CASTSSTGNSYNEQFF.

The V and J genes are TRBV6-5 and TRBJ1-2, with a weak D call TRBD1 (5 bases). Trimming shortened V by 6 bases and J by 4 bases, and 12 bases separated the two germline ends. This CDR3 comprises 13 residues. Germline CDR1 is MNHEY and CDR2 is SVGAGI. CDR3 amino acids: CASSSGASYGYTF. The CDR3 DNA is TGTGCCAGCAGCAGTGGGGCCAGCTATGGCTACACCTTC.

CDR3 sequence (DNA): TGTGCCACCAGCAGAGATGTCAACAGTCAGAACACTGAAGCTTTCTTT. Its protein is CATSRDVNSQNTEAFF. This chain links TRBV15 with TRBJ1-1, with no clear D. V lost 0 bases and J 1 base, leaving 12 bases between the germline ends. The CDR3 consists of 16 residues. The V gene's germline CDR1 is LNHNV and CDR2 YYDKDF (reference sequence).

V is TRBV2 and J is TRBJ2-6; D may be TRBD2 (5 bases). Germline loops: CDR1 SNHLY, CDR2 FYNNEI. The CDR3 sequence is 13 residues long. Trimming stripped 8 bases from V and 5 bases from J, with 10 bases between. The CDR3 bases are TGTGCCAGCTGGACTGTTCGGGCCAACGTCCTGACTTTC. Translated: CASWTVRANVLTF.